A single sample gave rise to the 8 T cell receptor beta chains below, sequenced in a study of blood T cell repertoires in COVID-19. Profiling relied on immunoSEQ multiplex PCR, and the TCRdb table lists in-frame clones only, not all of them. The sample carries around 100,000 clones, 90% recorded once. The sequencing sample was made of peripheral blood. These receptors were collected from a woman aged 45 to 65 with acute or convalescent COVID-19.

The chain is built from TRBV5-6 and TRBJ1-3, with TRBD1 matching over 9 bases. The length of the CDR3 is 16 residues. Germline trimming cut 1 base from V and 1 base from J; bases unmatched to any gene: 3. The germline CDR1 and CDR2 sequences are SGHDT and YYEEEE. The CDR3 loop reads CASSLMDRGSGNTIYF. CDR3 bases: TGTGCCAGCAGCTTGATGGACAGGGGATCTGGAAACACCATATATTTT.

V usage is TRBV12-3 or TRBV12-4 and J usage is TRBJ2-3; TRBD1 is a possible D gene (5 bases). V lost 1 base and J 5 bases, leaving 7 bases between the germline ends. The CDR3 has 13 amino acids. CDR3 DNA: TGTGCCAGCAGTTTAGGCAGGGAAGATACGCAGTATTTT. Amino acids: CASSLGREDTQYF.

The sample holds a few counts of this clone. This chain uses TRBV7-6 with TRBJ1-5; 10 bases match TRBD1. From germline, CDR1 is SGHVS and CDR2 FNYEAQ. This CDR3 is built from 17 residues. V was pared by 5 bases and J by 0 bases, with 7 bases of the junction left unmatched. The DNA of the CDR3 is TGTGCCAGCAGCCCCGGGACAGGGGAAGATAGCAATCAGCCCCAGCATTTT. Its protein product is CASSPGTGEDSNQPQHF.

The chain uses TRBV5-1 and TRBJ1-6; 11 bases are shared with TRBD1. After removal of 8 bases from V and 9 bases from J, the junction contained 4 bases not matched to a gene. Per germline, CDR1 SGHRS and CDR2 YFSETQ. CDR3 size: 13 residues. CDR3 residues: CASAGTGGSPLHF. The DNA of the CDR3 is TGCGCCAGTGCCGGGACAGGGGGTTCACCCCTCCACTTT. Full variable domain (remainder filled in from reference TRBV5-1 and TRBJ1-6): KAGVTQTPRYLIKTRGQQVTLSCSPISGHRSVSWYQQTPGQGLQFLFEYFSETQRNKGNFPGRFSGRQFSNSRSEMNVSTLELGDSALYLCASAGTGGSPLHFGNGTRLTVT.

This clone was seen just once. V gene TRBV19 combines with J gene TRBJ2-3; D might be TRBD1 (5 bases). Germline V gives CDR1 LNHDA, CDR2 SQIVND (reference sequence). This CDR3 spans 15 amino acids. V was clipped by 4 bases and J by 5 bases, with 16 bases between them. The CDR3 spells CASSRGRAWKDTQYF. In DNA form, the CDR3 reads TGTGCCAGTAGTAGGGGCAGGGCCTGGAAAGATACGCAGTATTTT.

The V and J genes are TRBV9 and TRBJ1-6; D unclear. The germline V gene encodes CDR1 SGDLS and CDR2 YYNGEE. The CDR3 sequence is 17 residues long. V was pared by 3 bases and J by 0 bases, with 13 bases between. CDR3 bases: TGTGCCAGCAGCGCAAGCGGGGTAATCTCCTATAATTCACCCCTCCACTTT. Translating gives CASSASGVISYNSPLHF.

This rearrangement joins TRBV15 to TRBJ1-2; TRBD1 aligns across 8 bases. This CDR3 region has 13 residues. Germline V gives CDR1 LNHNV, CDR2 YYDKDF (reference sequence). With 7 bases clipped from V and 0 bases from J, the junction kept 1 base outside the gene matches. CDR3 bases: TGTGCCACCACGACAGGGGCTAACTATGGCTACACCTTC. Encoded protein: CATTTGANYGYTF. Full variable domain (missing parts from reference TRBV15 and TRBJ1-2): DAMVIQNPRYQVTQFGKPVTLSCSQTLNHNVMYWYQQKSSQAPKLLFHYYDKDFNNEADTPDNFQSRRPNTSFCFLDIRSPGLGDTAMYLCATTTGANYGYTFGSGTRLTVV.

The rearrangement joins TRBV5-4 to TRBJ2-1; perhaps TRBD2 as D (5 bases). Looked up from germline, CDR1 is SGHNT and CDR2 is YYREEE (reference sequence). The V gene lost 3 bases and the J gene lost 9 bases, with 7 bases spanning the gap. The CDR3 is made up of 11 amino acids. This CDR3 is CASSSEGEQFF. The CDR3 nucleotides are TGTGCCAGCAGCTCCGAGGGTGAGCAGTTCTTC.